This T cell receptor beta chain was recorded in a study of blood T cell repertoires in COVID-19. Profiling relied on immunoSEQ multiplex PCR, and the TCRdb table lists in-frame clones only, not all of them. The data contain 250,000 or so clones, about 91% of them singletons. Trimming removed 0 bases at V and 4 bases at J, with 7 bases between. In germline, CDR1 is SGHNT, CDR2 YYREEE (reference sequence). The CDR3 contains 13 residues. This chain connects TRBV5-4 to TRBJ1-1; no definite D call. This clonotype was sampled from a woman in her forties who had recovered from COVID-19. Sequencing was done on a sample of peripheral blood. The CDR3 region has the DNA TGTGCCAGCAGCTTGGGGAGTAGCACTGAAGCTTTCTTT. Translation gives CASSLGSSTEAFF. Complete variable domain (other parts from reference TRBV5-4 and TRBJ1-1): ETGVTQSPTHLIKTRGQQVTLRCSSQSGHNTVSWYQQALGQGPQFIFQYYREEENGRGNFPPRFSGLQFPNYSSELNVNALELDDSALYLCASSLGSSTEAFFGQGTRLTVV.